This T cell receptor (beta chain) derives from a study of T cell repertoires in cytomegalovirus infection (dated by TCRdb to about 2019). For the study in its entirety: The HLA type of each donor mattered for the analysis, because public TCR beta signatures pointed to carriage of CMV infection along with the matching HLA type.

The sequencer listed for this sample is Illumina HiSeq 1500. TCRdb reworked the public reads: Q25 trimming with fastp, MiXCR clone assembly, productive beta chains retained. Identical CDR3 proteins give one entry, which carries the most common genes and DNA. The sample has 150,000 to 160,000 distinct CDR3 sequences on record, about 25% of them singletons. The top ten clones comprise approximately 11% of the sample. Of note for this clonotype: Its target antigen remains unknown. No much larger clone is present one base from it, and per-base qualities are unavailable.

Broad study findings and their caveats: The ex vivo response was dominated by HLA-C-restricted CMV-specific TCR beta clonotypes, which also provided the single most frequent clonotype in two of eight donors. In both this cohort and an independent cohort of 352 donors, the cumulative frequency of public TCR beta family members distinguished carriers of CMV infection plus the relevant HLA type.

Including cysteine and phenylalanine, the CDR3 has 10 amino acids. Here the CDR3 DNA is all that survives: 30 bases in frame from base 1. The germline ends are 3 bases apart after V is trimmed by 6 bases and J by 4 bases. Based on the germline V gene, the CDR1 and CDR2 sequences are SGHAT and FQNNGV. The receptor was derived from a human donor in good health (CMV status not recorded). Some clones in this sample may be carry-over from other donors' samples. Sample: PBMCs. The sequence joins TRBV11-2 to TRBJ2-5, with no confidently assigned D gene. This receptor has the CDR3 CASRGETQYF. Here is the DNA: TGTGCCAGCAGGGGAGAGACCCAGTACTTC.